These T cell receptor beta chains were read from a single sample in a study of T cells in Graves' hyperthyroidism and ophthalmopathy. TCRdb reprocessed the multiplex PCR reads via MiXCR and lists one record per CDR3 protein. The table records hundreds of thousands of distinct CDR3 sequences, roughly 24% of them present only once. Sequencing was performed on blood. The receptor source for this set is a woman in her 30s with Graves' ophthalmopathy. CDR3s include the opening cysteine and the closing phenylalanine or tryptophan. The D gene is left open where the match is weak. Clone size is shown for a subset of rows, as once, few, many or a class of expanded clone.

V gene	D gene	J gene	clone size	CDR3 DNA	CDR3 protein
TRBV11-2	NA	TRBJ2-5	NA	TGTGCCAGCAGCTTGGGGGAGAAAGAGACCCAGTACTTC	CASSLGEKETQYF
TRBV7-9	NA	TRBJ1-2	many	TGTGCCAGCAGTCCAGAAGGACTCTACTATGGCTACACCTTC	CASSPEGLYYGYTF
TRBV5-6	NA	TRBJ2-5	many	TGTGCCAGCAGCAGGAAGTTCCAAGAGACCCAGTACTTC	CASSRKFQETQYF
TRBV12-3/TRBV12-4	TRBD1	TRBJ2-7	NA	TGTGCCACCACGGGACAGGGGCAATACGAGCAGTACTTC	CATTGQGQYEQYF
TRBV6-2/TRBV6-3	NA	TRBJ1-1	many	TGTGCCAGCAGTACGAACAGGGATTCTGAAGCTTTCTTT	CASSTNRDSEAFF
TRBV10-3	NA	TRBJ2-5	many	TGTGCCATCAGTGGGGACATCCAAGAGACCCAGTACTTC	CAISGDIQETQYF
TRBV19	NA	TRBJ2-5	NA	TGTGCCAGTAGTATTCAGGGTGACGGATTCCAAGAGACCAAGTACTTC	CASSIQGDGFQETKYF
TRBV7-2	TRBD1	TRBJ2-7	NA	TGTGCCAGCAGCCCTAGCGTAGGACAGGGCTACGAGCAGTACTTC	CASSPSVGQGYEQYF
TRBV6-1	NA	TRBJ1-2	few	TGTGCCAGCAGTGATACCGCAGGGGCCTATGGCTACACCTTC	CASSDTAGAYGYTF
TRBV30	NA	TRBJ2-7	NA	TGTGCCTGGAGTACTTGGGAATACGAGCAGTACTTC	CAWSTWEYEQYF
TRBV6-5	TRBD2	TRBJ2-7	many	TGTGCCAGTAACCTAGCGGGGGGGCCGATCACCTACGAGCAGTACTTC	CASNLAGGPITYEQYF
TRBV5-1	TRBD1	TRBJ2-7	many	TGCGCCAGCAGCTTATCGGGACAGGGAATCTACGAGCAGTACTTC	CASSLSGQGIYEQYF
TRBV11-1	NA	TRBJ2-2	NA	TGTGCCAGCGGGGGCTGGAGAGGGCGAACCGGGGAGCTGTTTTTT	CASGGWRGRTGELFF
TRBV19	TRBD1	TRBJ1-1	many	TGTGCCAGTAGTATAGGTACGGGGAACAGGGGCACTGAAGCTTTCTTT	CASSIGTGNRGTEAFF
TRBV2	NA	TRBJ2-5	many	TGTGCCAGCAGTGAAGTGGAGGGAAGACAAGAGACCCAGTACTTC	CASSEVEGRQETQYF
TRBV12-3/TRBV12-4	TRBD1	TRBJ2-5	NA	TGTGCCAGCAGTGGGGACAGGGTGGAGACCCAGTACTTC	CASSGDRVETQYF
TRBV6-2/TRBV6-3	NA	TRBJ2-7	NA	TGTGCCAGCAGTTACGTCGAACACGGATACGAGCAGTACTTC	CASSYVEHGYEQYF
TRBV10-3	NA	TRBJ2-2	NA	TGTGCCATCAAACCAGGGGAGGGGACCGGGGAGCTGTTTTTT	CAIKPGEGTGELFF
TRBV10-3	NA	TRBJ1-2	NA	TGTGCCATCAGCGGAACCCATAACTATGGCTACACCTTC	CAISGTHNYGYTF
TRBV28	NA	TRBJ2-5	many	TGTGCCAGCAGCTCCCACTCCCAAGAGACCCAGTACTTC	CASSSHSQETQYF
TRBV12-3/TRBV12-4	NA	TRBJ2-2	NA	TGTGCCAGCAGTTTTAGGGAGCTGTTTTTT	CASSFRELFF
TRBV2	TRBD1	TRBJ1-2	NA	TGTGCCAGCAGAGGGGACAGTACTAACTATGGCTACACCTTC	CASRGDSTNYGYTF
TRBV29-1	NA	TRBJ1-1	many	TGCAGCGTTGTAGGGATTGGGAACACTGAAGCTTTCTTT	CSVVGIGNTEAFF
TRBV28	TRBD2	TRBJ2-5	NA	TGTGCCAGCAGGACATACGGTAGCGGGGGGGCACTAGAGACCCAGTACTTC	CASRTYGSGGALETQYF
TRBV11-2	NA	TRBJ2-7	many	TGTGCCAGCAGCTCACCTAAACAGGGAGGGCTTATAAACGAGCAGTACTTC	CASSSPKQGGLINEQYF
TRBV6-1	NA	TRBJ2-7	few	TGTGCCAGCATAAAGTATTCCTACGAGCAGTACTTC	CASIKYSYEQYF
TRBV2	NA	TRBJ2-7	NA	TGTGCCAGCATCGGTCCACTAACCTACGAGCAGTACTTC	CASIGPLTYEQYF
TRBV12-3/TRBV12-4	NA	TRBJ1-1	NA	TGTGCCAGCAGTTCCACAGGGAAAACTGAAGCTTTCTTT	CASSSTGKTEAFF
TRBV6-1	TRBD1	TRBJ1-2	NA	TGTGCCAGCACTCAGCCGGGACAGGACTATGGCTACACCTTC	CASTQPGQDYGYTF
TRBV6-1	NA	TRBJ1-2	many	TGTGCCAGCAGTGTCCACGCTAGCGGGGGCGCCGGCTACACCTTC	CASSVHASGGAGYTF
TRBV7-2	NA	TRBJ1-5	many	TGTGCCAGCAGCTTTACCCCGGCGAGGTGGCAGCCCCAGCATTTT	CASSFTPARWQPQHF
TRBV5-1	NA	TRBJ2-7	many	TGCGCCAGCAGCTTAATAACGGCGGGCTACGAGCAGTACTTC	CASSLITAGYEQYF
TRBV20-1	TRBD1	TRBJ1-6	NA	TGCAGTGCTTTGGACAGGGCAAGCTCCTATAATTCACCCCTCCACTTT	CSALDRASSYNSPLHF